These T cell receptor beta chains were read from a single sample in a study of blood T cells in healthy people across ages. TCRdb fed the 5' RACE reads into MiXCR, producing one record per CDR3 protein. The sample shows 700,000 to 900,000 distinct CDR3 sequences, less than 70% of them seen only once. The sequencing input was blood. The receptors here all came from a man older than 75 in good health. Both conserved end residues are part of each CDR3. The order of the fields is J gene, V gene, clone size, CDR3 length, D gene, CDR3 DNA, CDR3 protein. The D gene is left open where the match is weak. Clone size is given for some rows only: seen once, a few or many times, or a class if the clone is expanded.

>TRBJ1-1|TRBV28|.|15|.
TGTGCCAGCAGTTTCCCACAGGGTTTGGACACTGAAGCTTTCTTT
CASSFPQGLDTEAFF
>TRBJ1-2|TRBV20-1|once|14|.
TGCAGTGCTAGTGGCAGGGAGGAGGACTATGGCTACACCTTC
CSASGREEDYGYTF
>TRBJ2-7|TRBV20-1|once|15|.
TGCAGTGCTATCCCCTCTACTAGAGTCCCCTACGAGCAGTACTTC
CSAIPSTRVPYEQYF
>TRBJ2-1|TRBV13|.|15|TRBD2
TGTGCCAGCAGCGTTCCTAGCGGGAGAAACAATGAGCAGTTCTTC
CASSVPSGRNNEQFF
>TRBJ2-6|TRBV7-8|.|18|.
TGTGCCAGCGGCCGAGGGCCAGCCATAAACTCTGGGGCCAACGTCCTGACTTTC
CASGRGPAINSGANVLTF
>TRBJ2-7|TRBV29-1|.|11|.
TGCAGCGTTGGGCTAATGAACGAGCAGTACTTC
CSVGLMNEQYF
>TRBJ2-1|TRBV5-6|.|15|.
TGTGCCAGCAGCTTGAGTTACCCGGGATACAATGAGCAGTTCTTC
CASSLSYPGYNEQFF
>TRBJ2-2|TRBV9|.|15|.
TGTGCCAGCAGCTTCAGCCGGGAAACCCAAACTGGGCTGTTTTTT
CASSFSRETQTGLFF
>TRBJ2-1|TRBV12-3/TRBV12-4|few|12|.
TGTGCCAGCAGTTTAGGGAGCCATGAGCAGTTCTTC
CASSLGSHEQFF
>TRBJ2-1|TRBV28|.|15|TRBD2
TGCGCCAGCAGTCCTCGGGGAGCGGGAGAGGGTGAGCAGTTCTTC
CASSPRGAGEGEQFF
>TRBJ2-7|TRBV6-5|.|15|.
TGTGCCAGCAGGTCCGGACCATCAAAAGTCTACGAGCAGTACTTC
CASRSGPSKVYEQYF
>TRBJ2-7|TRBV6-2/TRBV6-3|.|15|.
TGTGCCAGCAGTTACTTTTCAGCAGGGCGCCGGGAGCAGTACTTC
CASSYFSAGRREQYF
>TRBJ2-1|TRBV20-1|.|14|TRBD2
TGCAGTGCTAGGTCCCCCCTAGCGGGCAATGAGCAGTTCTTC
CSARSPLAGNEQFF
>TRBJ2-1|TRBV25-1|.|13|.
TGTGCCAGGACGGGAGACATGAACAATGAGCAGTTCTTC
CARTGDMNNEQFF
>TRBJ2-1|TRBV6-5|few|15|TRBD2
TGTGCCAGCAGTTCTCCTCTAGCGGGAGCGGATGAGCAGTTCTTC
CASSSPLAGADEQFF
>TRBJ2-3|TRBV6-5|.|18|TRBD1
TGTGCCAGCAGTTACTATCGCAAACCGGGACAGAGCACAGATACGCAGTATTTT
CASSYYRKPGQSTDTQYF
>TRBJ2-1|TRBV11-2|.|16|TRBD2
TGTGCCAGCAGCTTAGTTGGGGGGAGGGCCGGGGTTCGGCAGTTCTTC
CASSLVGGRAGVRQFF
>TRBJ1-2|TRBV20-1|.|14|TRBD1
TGCAGTGCTAGTAAGACAGGGGCGGACTATGGCTACACCTTC
CSASKTGADYGYTF
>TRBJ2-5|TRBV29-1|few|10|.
TGCAGCGTTGAAACCCCGGAGCAGTACTTC
CSVETPEQYF
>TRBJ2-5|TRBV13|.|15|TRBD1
TGTGCCAGCAGCCCATGGACAGGGATGGGAGAGACCCAGTACTTC
CASSPWTGMGETQYF
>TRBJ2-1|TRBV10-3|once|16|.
TGTGCCATCATAAGGTGCACTCCCAGTGGGTACAATGAGCAGTTCTTC
CAIIRCTPSGYNEQFF
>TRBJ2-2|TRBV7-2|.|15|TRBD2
TGTGCCTGCAGCTTTAGCGGGAGGGCCACCGGGGAGCTGTTTTTT
CACSFSGRATGELFF
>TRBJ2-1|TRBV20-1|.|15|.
TGCAGTGCCCCGGGACAACTGGCGGGCCACAATGAGCAGTTCTTC
CSAPGQLAGHNEQFF
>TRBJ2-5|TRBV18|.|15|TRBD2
TGTGCCAGCTCCCCGGGCGTGAGCGGGAGCATAGAGCAGTACTTC
CASSPGVSGSIEQYF
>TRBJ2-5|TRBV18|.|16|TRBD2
TGTGCCAGCTCTACCGGTCTCACTAGCGGCCAAGAGACCCAGTACTTC
CASSTGLTSGQETQYF
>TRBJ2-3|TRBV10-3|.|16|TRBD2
TGTGCCATCAGTGAGTCGACTAGCGGGGGCGGAGATACGCAGTATTTT
CAISESTSGGGDTQYF
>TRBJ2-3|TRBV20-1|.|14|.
TGCAGTGCTAGGAGTGGGGGGAACACAGATACGCAGTATTTT
CSARSGGNTDTQYF
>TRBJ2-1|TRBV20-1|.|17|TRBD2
TGCAGTGCTAGAAGGACTAGCGGGAGGCCCCCCTACAATGAGCAGTTCTTC
CSARRTSGRPPYNEQFF
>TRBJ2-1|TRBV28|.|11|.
TGTGCCAGCACTAGTGCCAATGAGCAGTTCTTC
CASTSANEQFF
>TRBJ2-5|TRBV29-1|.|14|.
TGCAGCGTTGCAGCCCTGGACTACGCCAATGAGCAGTACTTC
CSVAALDYANEQYF
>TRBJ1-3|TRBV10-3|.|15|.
TGTGCCATCTTGTCAGGGCCCAGCTCTGGAAACACCATATATTTT
CAILSGPSSGNTIYF
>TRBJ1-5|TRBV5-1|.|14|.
TGCGCCAGCAGCGCTGTCCCCAGCAATCAGCCCCAGCATTTT
CASSAVPSNQPQHF
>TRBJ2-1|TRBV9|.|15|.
TGTGCCAGCAGCCCAACGGGAGCCCCCTACAAGGAGCAGTTCTTC
CASSPTGAPYKEQFF
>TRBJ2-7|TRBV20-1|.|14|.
TGCAGTGCTAGAACCGTACTAGCTTTTTACGAGCAGTACTTC
CSARTVLAFYEQYF
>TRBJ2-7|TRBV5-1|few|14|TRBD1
TGCGCCAGCAGCGGGACAGGGGATGGCTACGAGCAGTACTTC
CASSGTGDGYEQYF
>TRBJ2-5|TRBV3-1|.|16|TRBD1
TGTGCCAGCAGCCAAGTTATAGGACAGGGGGCGAAGGAGCAGTACTTC
CASSQVIGQGAKEQYF
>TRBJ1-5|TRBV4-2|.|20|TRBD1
TGTGCCAGCAGCCAAGATCTGGGACAGGGAACACTCCAGGGCAATCAGCCCCAGCATTTT
CASSQDLGQGTLQGNQPQHF